Detailed here is one T cell receptor beta chain. This sample was included in a study of memory CD4+ T cells and cytomegalovirus serostatus. This table comes from immunoSEQ multiplex PCR, and its TCRdb copy is limited to in-frame clones, with some not included. The data show approximately 50,000 clones, with around 79% seen just once and approximately 2.6% held by the top ten. The sort gate was single viable CD3+CD4+CD8-CD45RO+ cells for memory CD4+ T cells. V lost 4 bases and J lost 3, with 15 bases in between. Per the germline V gene, CDR1 is SGDLS and CDR2 is YYNGEE. The CDR3 contains 15 residues. The sample consisted of memory CD4+ T cells from blood. The TCR was taken from an adult in good health and CMV-seropositive. The chain uses TRBV9 and TRBJ2-3, with a weak D call TRBD2 (6 bases). The CDR3 DNA is TGTGCCAGCAGCTACTCAAGGCTAGCGACAGATACGCAGTATTTT. Its protein is CASSYSRLATDTQYF.